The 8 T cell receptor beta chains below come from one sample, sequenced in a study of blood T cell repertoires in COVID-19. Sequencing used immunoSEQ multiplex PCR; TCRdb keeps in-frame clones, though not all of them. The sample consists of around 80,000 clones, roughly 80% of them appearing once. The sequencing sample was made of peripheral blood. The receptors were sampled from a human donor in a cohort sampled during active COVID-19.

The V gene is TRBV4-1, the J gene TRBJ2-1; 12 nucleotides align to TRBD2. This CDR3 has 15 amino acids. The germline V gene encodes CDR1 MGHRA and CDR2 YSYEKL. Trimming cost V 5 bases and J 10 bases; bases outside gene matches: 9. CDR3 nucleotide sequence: TGCGCCAGCAGCAACGGACTAGCGGGAACTGGGGAGCAGTTCTTC. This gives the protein CASSNGLAGTGEQFF.

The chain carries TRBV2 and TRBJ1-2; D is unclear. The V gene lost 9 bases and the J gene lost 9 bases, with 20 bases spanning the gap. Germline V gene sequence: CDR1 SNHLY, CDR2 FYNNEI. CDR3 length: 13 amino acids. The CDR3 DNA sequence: TGTGCCAGGAGGGATCTCTTATTTATAAGCTACACCTTC. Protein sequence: CARRDLLFISYTF.

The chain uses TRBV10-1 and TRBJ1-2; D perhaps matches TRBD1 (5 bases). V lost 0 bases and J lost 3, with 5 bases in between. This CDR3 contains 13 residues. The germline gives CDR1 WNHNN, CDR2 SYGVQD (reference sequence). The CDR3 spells CASSESGDYGYTF. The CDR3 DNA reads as TGCGCCAGCAGTGAGTCAGGGGACTATGGCTACACCTTC.

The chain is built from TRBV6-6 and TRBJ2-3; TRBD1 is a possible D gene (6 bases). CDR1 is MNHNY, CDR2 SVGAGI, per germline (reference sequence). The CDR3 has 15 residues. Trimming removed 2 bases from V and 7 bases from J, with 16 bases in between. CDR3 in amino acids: CASSYIRGRRNTQYF. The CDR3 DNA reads TGTGCCAGCAGTTACATCAGGGGTCGGAGGAATACGCAGTATTTT.

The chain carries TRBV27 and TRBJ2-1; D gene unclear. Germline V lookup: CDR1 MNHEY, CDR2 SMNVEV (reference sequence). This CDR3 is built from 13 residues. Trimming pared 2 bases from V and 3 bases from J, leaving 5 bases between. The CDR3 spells CASSLRGYNEQFF. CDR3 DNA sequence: TGTGCCAGCAGTTTACGAGGCTACAATGAGCAGTTCTTC.

This CDR3 is CASSPQPWGAYGYTF. The CDR3 bases are TGTGCCAGCAGCCCCCAACCCTGGGGCGCCTATGGCTACACCTTC. J is TRBJ1-2 and V is TRBV9; D perhaps matches TRBD1 (5 bases). CDR1 is SGDLS and CDR2 is YYNGEE in the germline V gene. Trimming pared 4 bases from V and 4 bases from J, leaving 17 bases between. CDR3 length: 15 amino acids.

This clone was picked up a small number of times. This CDR3 reads CASTLGGDGKLFF. CDR3 nucleotides: TGTGCCAGCACCCTCGGGGGGGACGGGAAACTGTTTTTT. The V call is TRBV2, the J call TRBJ1-4; D is possibly TRBD1 (5 bases). The V gene lost 7 bases and the J gene lost 11 bases, with 17 bases spanning the gap. CDR3 length: 13 amino acids. Germline V lookup: CDR1 SNHLY, CDR2 FYNNEI. Supplemented by reference TRBV2 and TRBJ1-4, the full variable domain reads EPEVTQTPSHQVTQMGQEVILRCVPISNHLYFYWYRQILGQKVEFLVSFYNNEISEKSEIFDDQFSVERPDGSNFTLKIRSTKLEDSAMYFCASTLGGDGKLFFGSGTQLSVL.

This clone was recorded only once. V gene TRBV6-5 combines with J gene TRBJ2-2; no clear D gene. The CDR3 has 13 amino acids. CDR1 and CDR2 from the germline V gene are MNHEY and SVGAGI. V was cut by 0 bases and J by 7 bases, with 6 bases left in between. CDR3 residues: CASSYSRGGELFF. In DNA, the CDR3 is TGTGCCAGCAGTTACTCCCGCGGCGGGGAGCTGTTTTTT.